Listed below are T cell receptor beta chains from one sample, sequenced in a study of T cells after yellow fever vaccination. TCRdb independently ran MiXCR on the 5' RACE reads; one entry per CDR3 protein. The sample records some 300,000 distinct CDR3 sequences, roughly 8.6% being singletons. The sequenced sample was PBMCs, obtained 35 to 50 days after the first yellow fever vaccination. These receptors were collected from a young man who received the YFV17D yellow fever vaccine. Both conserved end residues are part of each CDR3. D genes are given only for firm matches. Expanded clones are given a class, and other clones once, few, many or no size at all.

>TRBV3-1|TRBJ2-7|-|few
TGTGCCAGCAGCCATCAGGATACCTACGAGCAGTACTTC
CASSHQDTYEQYF
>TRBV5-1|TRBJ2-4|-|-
TGCGCCAGCAGCTTTTATGCCGGGGCCAAAAACATTCAGTACTTC
CASSFYAGAKNIQYF
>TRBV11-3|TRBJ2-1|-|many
TGTGCCAGCAGCTTAGGGTCCTCCTACAATGAGCAGTTCTTC
CASSLGSSYNEQFF
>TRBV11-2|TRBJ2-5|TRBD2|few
TGTGCCAGCAGCTTAGTGGGAGGGCCGGGGGAGACCCAGTACTTC
CASSLVGGPGETQYF
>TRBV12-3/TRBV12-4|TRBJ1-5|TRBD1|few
TGTGCCAGCAGTTTCGGGACAGGGGGCGGTCAGCCCCAGCATTTT
CASSFGTGGGQPQHF
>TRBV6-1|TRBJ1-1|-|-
TGTGCCAGCAGGATCGGGGGATCTGGGACTGAAGCTTTCTTT
CASRIGGSGTEAFF
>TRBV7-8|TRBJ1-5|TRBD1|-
TGTGCCAGCAGCTCCGACAGGGGCAGCCAGCCCCAGCATTTT
CASSSDRGSQPQHF
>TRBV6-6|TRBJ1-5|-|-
TGTGCCAGCAGCAACCGCAATCAGCCCCAGCATTTT
CASSNRNQPQHF
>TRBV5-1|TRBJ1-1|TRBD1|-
TGCGCCAGCAGCGTGGGACAGGGGTCGCGAGGGAGGAACACTGAAGCTTTCTTT
CASSVGQGSRGRNTEAFF
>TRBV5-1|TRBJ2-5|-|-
TGCGCCAGCAGCGAACTAGGGAGAGAGACCCAGTACTTC
CASSELGRETQYF
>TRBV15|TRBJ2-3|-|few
TGTGCCACCAGCAGAGCCGGACAGCGCACAGATACGCAGTATTTT
CATSRAGQRTDTQYF
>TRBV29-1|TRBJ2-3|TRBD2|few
TGCAGCGTTGAAGGAGGTAGCGGGGTCACAGATACGCAGTATTTT
CSVEGGSGVTDTQYF
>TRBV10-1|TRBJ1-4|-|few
TGCGCCAGCAGTGAATCGAGCTCGAATGAAAAACTGTTTTTT
CASSESSSNEKLFF
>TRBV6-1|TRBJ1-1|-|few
TGTGCCAGCAGTCCCAGGGTGAGGACTGAAGCTTTCTTT
CASSPRVRTEAFF
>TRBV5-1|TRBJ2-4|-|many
TGCGCCAGCACCAACCTAGCCAAAAACATTCAGTACTTC
CASTNLAKNIQYF
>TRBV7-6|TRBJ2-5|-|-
TGTGCCAGCAGCTTAGTGGCCGAGACCGTGGAGACCCAGTACTTC
CASSLVAETVETQYF
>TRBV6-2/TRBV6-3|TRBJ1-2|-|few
TGTGCCAGCAGCAGGGCGACACAACTCGGGGGCTACACCTTC
CASSRATQLGGYTF